This is a list of T cell receptor beta chains from one sample in a study of CD8+CD57+ T cells in acquired aplastic anemia. Using its own MiXCR run on the reads, TCRdb lists one record per CDR3 protein. There are around 180,000 distinct CDR3 sequences in the sample; around 50% occur only once, and around 13% lies in the top ten. Sequencing used sorted CD4+, CD8+, or CD8+CD57+ T cells (not recorded which) from PBMCs. These receptors all come from a human donor with aplastic anemia. Both conserved end residues are part of each CDR3. A D gene is named only where the DNA matches it firmly. Clone size is not always given. Where it is, it says once, few, many or a class for expanded clones.

CDR3aa: CASSEAYPNNSPLHF; CDR3nt: TGTGCCAGCAGTGAAGCGTACCCAAATAATTCACCCCTCCACTTT; d_gene: NA; v_gene: TRBV2; abundance: NA; j_gene: TRBJ1-6
CDR3aa: CASSYGEGDEQFF; CDR3nt: TGTGCCAGCAGTTACGGCGAGGGAGACGAGCAGTTCTTC; d_gene: NA; v_gene: TRBV6-5; abundance: NA; j_gene: TRBJ2-1
CDR3aa: CASSLGFGRAMGELFF; CDR3nt: TGTGCCAGCAGTTTAGGGTTTGGGAGGGCGATGGGGGAGCTGTTTTTT; d_gene: TRBD2; v_gene: TRBV12-3/TRBV12-4; abundance: few; j_gene: TRBJ2-2
CDR3aa: CASMGGQLNTEAFF; CDR3nt: TGTGCCAGTATGGGGGGACAACTTAACACTGAAGCTTTCTTT; d_gene: NA; v_gene: TRBV19; abundance: many; j_gene: TRBJ1-1
CDR3aa: CSARPTSGGAGANNIQYF; CDR3nt: TGCAGTGCTAGACCGACTAGCGGGGGGGCCGGTGCCAATAACATTCAGTACTTC; d_gene: TRBD2; v_gene: TRBV20-1; abundance: once; j_gene: TRBJ2-4
CDR3aa: CASSLKAGGYNEQFF; CDR3nt: TGTGCCAGCAGCTTGAAGGCGGGGGGTTACAATGAGCAGTTCTTC; d_gene: TRBD2; v_gene: TRBV5-4; abundance: many; j_gene: TRBJ2-1
CDR3aa: CAISEGAGGGTGELFF; CDR3nt: TGTGCCATCAGTGAGGGGGCAGGGGGCGGCACCGGGGAGCTGTTTTTT; d_gene: TRBD1; v_gene: TRBV10-3; abundance: many; j_gene: TRBJ2-2
CDR3aa: CASSFRQGRTEAFF; CDR3nt: TGTGCCAGCAGCTTCCGACAGGGCCGGACTGAAGCTTTCTTT; d_gene: TRBD1; v_gene: TRBV12-3/TRBV12-4; abundance: many; j_gene: TRBJ1-1
CDR3aa: CATSRDRGSGNTMYF; CDR3nt: TGTGCCACCAGCAGAGACCGCGGATCTGGAAACACCATGTATTTT; d_gene: NA; v_gene: TRBV15; abundance: NA; j_gene: TRBJ1-3
CDR3aa: CSARGGDRENQPQHF; CDR3nt: TGCAGTGCTAGAGGGGGGGACAGGGAAAATCAGCCCCAGCATTTT; d_gene: TRBD1; v_gene: TRBV20-1; abundance: many; j_gene: TRBJ1-5
CDR3aa: CASTSRGTPYEQYF; CDR3nt: TGTGCCAGCACCTCACGGGGGACCCCCTACGAGCAGTACTTC; d_gene: NA; v_gene: TRBV25-1; abundance: NA; j_gene: TRBJ2-7
CDR3aa: CASSPTGAGDTQYF; CDR3nt: TGTGCCAGCAGCCCGACAGGGGCAGGAGATACGCAGTATTTT; d_gene: TRBD1; v_gene: TRBV7-3; abundance: few; j_gene: TRBJ2-3
CDR3aa: CSISSGANVLTF; CDR3nt: TGCAGCATAAGCTCTGGGGCCAACGTCCTGACTTTC; d_gene: NA; v_gene: TRBV29-1; abundance: NA; j_gene: TRBJ2-6
CDR3aa: CASIGTPGQDSMNTEAFF; CDR3nt: TGTGCCAGCATCGGTACCCCGGGACAGGATTCCATGAACACTGAAGCTTTCTTT; d_gene: TRBD1; v_gene: TRBV5-5; abundance: once; j_gene: TRBJ1-1
CDR3aa: CATSRQRTSGLTDTQYF; CDR3nt: TGTGCCACCAGCAGACAACGGACTAGCGGGTTGACAGATACGCAGTATTTT; d_gene: TRBD2; v_gene: TRBV15; abundance: NA; j_gene: TRBJ2-3
CDR3aa: CASSSRESKGETQYF; CDR3nt: TGTGCCAGCAGTTCCCGGGAATCAAAGGGGGAGACCCAGTACTTC; d_gene: NA; v_gene: TRBV11-1; abundance: many; j_gene: TRBJ2-5
CDR3aa: CATSDSRTGVNVLTF; CDR3nt: TGTGCCACCAGTGATTCACGTACAGGGGTCAACGTCCTGACTTTC; d_gene: TRBD1; v_gene: TRBV24-1; abundance: NA; j_gene: TRBJ2-6